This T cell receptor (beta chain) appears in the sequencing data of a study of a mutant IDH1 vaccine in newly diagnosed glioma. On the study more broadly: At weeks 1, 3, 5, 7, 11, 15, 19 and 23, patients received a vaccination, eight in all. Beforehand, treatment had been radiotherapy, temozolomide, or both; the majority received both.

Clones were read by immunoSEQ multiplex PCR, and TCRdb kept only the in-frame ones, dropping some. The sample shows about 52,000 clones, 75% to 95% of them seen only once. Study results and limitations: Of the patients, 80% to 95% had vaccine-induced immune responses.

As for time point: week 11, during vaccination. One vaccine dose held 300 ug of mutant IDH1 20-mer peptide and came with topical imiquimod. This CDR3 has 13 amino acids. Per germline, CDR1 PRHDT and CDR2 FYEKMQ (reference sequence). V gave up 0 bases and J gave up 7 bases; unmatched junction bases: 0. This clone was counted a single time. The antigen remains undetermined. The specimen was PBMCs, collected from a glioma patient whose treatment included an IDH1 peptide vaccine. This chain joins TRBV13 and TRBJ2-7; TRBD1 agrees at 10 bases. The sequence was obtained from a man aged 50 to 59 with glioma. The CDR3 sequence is CASSLGGQGEQYF. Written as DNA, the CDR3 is TGTGCCAGCAGCTTAGGGGGACAGGGGGAGCAGTACTTC.